These 20 T cell receptor beta chains share one sample of origin, sequenced in a study of T cells in Graves' hyperthyroidism and ophthalmopathy (dated by TCRdb to about 2019). Receptor amplification or capture employed multiplex PCR. TCRdb shows the sequencer as Illumina HiSeq 2000. TCR beta CDR3 regions were amplified from RNA transcripts. The TCR CDR3 was subjected to a first round of RT-PCR using the HTBI primer set and the Qiagen OneStep RT-PCR kit. TCRdb trimmed the raw reads at Q25, called clones with MiXCR and kept productive beta chains. Each entry merges the rows of one CDR3 protein and shows their most common DNA and genes. This sample comprises 750,000 to 900,000 distinct CDR3 sequences, roughly 37% of them detected only once. Of the sample, approximately 8.7% falls within the top ten clones. The material sequenced was blood. The source of these receptors is a man aged 18-30 years with Graves' hyperthyroidism.

There are many counts of this clonotype. This chain uses TRBV7-8 with TRBJ1-2, with no clear D. This CDR3 is built from 13 residues. Trimming pared 5 bases from V and 7 bases from J, leaving 14 bases between. The germline gives CDR1 SGHVS, CDR2 FQNEAQ. The CDR3 is CASSAGSGGGYTF. The CDR3 DNA is TGTGCCAGCAGCGCCGGGTCCGGCGGTGGCTACACCTTC.

This clonotype came up many times. The chain joins TRBV10-2 to TRBJ2-7; tentative D call: TRBD1 (5 bases). V lost 2 bases and J 1 base, leaving 6 bases between the germline ends. Germline CDR1 is WSHSY and CDR2 is SAAADI. The CDR3 is 13 amino acids. CDR3 in amino acids: CASSERGSYEQYF. CDR3 sequence (DNA): TGCGCCAGCAGTGAGAGGGGTTCCTACGAGCAGTACTTC.

This clonotype was counted between two and nine times. A clone one base away is much larger, so this may be a read error. The CDR3 bases are TGTGCCACCAGGGGGGGGGACGATCAGCCCCAGCATTTT. It encodes CATRGGDDQPQHF. This rearrangement joins TRBV15 to TRBJ1-5; tentative D call: TRBD1 (5 bases). The CDR3 extends over 13 amino acids. In germline, CDR1 is LNHNV, CDR2 YYDKDF (reference sequence). Trimming cost V 6 bases and J 5 bases, with 11 bases left between them.

This clonotype showed up just once. This rearrangement joins TRBV5-1 to TRBJ1-4, with D unclear. The germline gives CDR1 SGHRS, CDR2 YFSETQ. The length of the CDR3 is 16 residues. Trimming removed 0 bases from V and 0 bases from J, with 9 bases in between. This chain's CDR3 is CASSLEGNPTNEKLFF. The CDR3, as DNA: TGCGCCAGCAGCTTGGAGGGCAACCCAACTAATGAAAAACTGTTTTTT.

The CDR3 DNA reads as TGTGCCAGCAGTGAGGCAGGGGCAAATTCACCCCTCCACTTT. Translated: CASSEAGANSPLHF. The chain combines TRBV6-4 with TRBJ1-6, with a weak D call TRBD1 (6 bases). This CDR3 comprises 14 residues. Germline CDR1 is MRHNA and CDR2 is SNTAGT. V gave up 3 bases and J gave up 7 bases, with 10 bases separating them.

This rearrangement joins TRBV11-2 to TRBJ1-1, with a tentative D call TRBD1 (5 bases). The germline CDR1 and CDR2 sequences are SGHAT and FQNNGV. The V end lost 0 bases, the J end lost 2 bases, and 13 bases lay between the germline ends. The CDR3 covers 16 residues. CDR3 sequence: CASSLEGGRGNTEAFF. CDR3 bases: TGTGCCAGCAGCTTAGAGGGGGGACGGGGAAACACTGAAGCTTTCTTT.

The J gene is TRBJ1-5, the V gene TRBV20-1; a weak D match, TRBD1 (5 bases). Germline lookup yields CDR1 DFQATT and CDR2 SNEGSKA (reference sequence). V lost 6 bases and J lost 1, with 19 bases in between. The CDR3 length is 16 residues. This CDR3 reads CSALRDSRKSNQPQHF. DNA of the CDR3: TGCAGTGCGCTGCGCGACAGCCGAAAAAGCAATCAGCCCCAGCATTTT.

For this clonotype: It may be a read error: a sequence one base away is much more abundant. V gene TRBV19 combines with J gene TRBJ1-1; D uncertain. CDR1 and CDR2 from the germline V gene are LNHDA and SQIVND (reference sequence). The CDR3 runs 14 residues. As DNA, the CDR3 is TGTGCCAGTAGTACCCTACCGGTGAACACTGAAGCTCTCTTT. Translated, it gives CASSTLPVNTEALF.

The chain recombines TRBV24-1 with TRBJ1-2, with D maybe TRBD1 (5 bases). The germline gives CDR1 KGHDR, CDR2 SFDVKD. This CDR3 region has 13 residues. The V end was cut by 4 bases, the J end by 4 bases, with 9 bases between. The CDR3 spells CATSDRESYGYTF. The CDR3 DNA sequence: TGTGCCACCAGTGACAGGGAAAGCTATGGCTACACCTTC.

The sample holds a few counts of this clonotype. The V and J genes are TRBV5-1 and TRBJ1-1; 8 nucleotides agree with TRBD1. The CDR3 is made up of 15 amino acids. V shed 5 bases and J 2 bases; nucleotides not matched to a gene: 8. Germline-derived CDR1 and CDR2 are SGHRS and YFSETQ. CDR3 sequence reads: CASRSGQGGNTEAFF. The CDR3 coding sequence is TGCGCCAGCAGATCCGGACAGGGAGGTAACACTGAAGCTTTCTTT.

This clonotype has a single count. This chain connects TRBV10-3 to TRBJ1-1, with D perhaps matching TRBD1 (5 bases). CDR1 and CDR2 from the germline V gene are ENHRY and SYGVKD. The CDR3 loop spans 15 amino acids. Between the trimmed V and J ends, which lost 6 bases and 7 bases, there was a span of 21 bases. CDR3 residues: CAIRKGTARFGEAFF. CDR3 DNA sequence: TGTGCCATCAGAAAAGGGACGGCGAGGTTTGGTGAAGCTTTCTTT.

V gene TRBV7-2 combines with J gene TRBJ1-2, with 7 bases lining up with TRBD1. Germline assignment: CDR1 SGHTA and CDR2 FQGNSA. The J segment lost 7 bases and the V segment lost 6 bases, leaving 11 bases of the junction unmatched. The CDR3 sequence is 14 residues long. CDR3 nucleotides: TGTGCCAGCAGTTTAAGTACAGGGGTCCCTGGCTACACCTTC. It is translated as CASSLSTGVPGYTF.

The rearrangement links TRBV7-8 to TRBJ1-1; possibly TRBD1 for D (6 bases). This CDR3 region has 14 residues. Germline CDR1 reads SGHVS; CDR2 reads FQNEAQ. V was pared by 7 bases and J by 4 bases, with 16 bases between. The CDR3: CASMVGGSSTEAFF. The CDR3 region has the DNA TGTGCCAGCATGGTAGGGGGATCTAGCACTGAAGCTTTCTTT.

This clonotype was seen a handful of times. The junction does not match germline at one end; this may be a read error. The rearrangement uses TRBV2 and TRBJ2-6, with D possibly TRBD1 on 6 matching bases. This CDR3 is built from 16 residues. Germline CDR1 and CDR2: SNHLY and FYNNEI. The CDR3 DNA is TGTGCCAGCAGCGCCCCAGGGGTCTCTGGAGCCAACGTCCTGACTTTC. Translating gives CASSAPGVSGANVLTF.

Of note for this clonotype: A much larger clonotype is one base distant, so this may be a read error. The chain's CDR3 is CASGGHGAKGYTF. In nucleotides, the CDR3 is TGTGCCAGCGGCGGGCACGGGGCGAAGGGCTACACCTTC. This chain uses TRBV9 with TRBJ1-2, with TRBD1 as a possible D gene (5 bases). V dropped 7 bases and J dropped 8 bases, with 18 bases sitting between them. The germline CDR1 and CDR2 sequences are SGDLS and YYNGEE. CDR3 length: 13 amino acids.

The rearrangement links TRBV9 to TRBJ2-7; the D gene could be TRBD1 or TRBD2 (6 bases each). The CDR3 contains 15 residues. Germline assignment: CDR1 SGDLS and CDR2 YYNGEE. Trimming took off 0 bases at V and 5 bases at J, with 15 bases between the two ends. The CDR3 loop reads CASSVVSGALDEQYF. CDR3 DNA sequence: TGTGCCAGCAGCGTAGTATCGGGGGCGCTGGACGAGCAGTACTTC.

In its sample, this clonotype was seen many times. The chain carries TRBV25-1 and TRBJ1-1; D is perhaps TRBD1 (6 bases). This CDR3 is built from 15 residues. Germline loops: CDR1 MGHDK, CDR2 SYGVNS. The V gene lost 1 base and the J gene lost 1 base, with 10 bases spanning the gap. CDR3 coding DNA: TGTGCCAGCAGTGAATCGGCAGGGGCGAACACTGAAGCTTTCTTT. Translating gives CASSESAGANTEAFF. The full variable domain, completed using reference TRBV25-1 and TRBJ1-1, is EADIYQTPRYLVIGTGKKITLECSQTMGHDKMYWYQQDPGMELHLIHYSYGVNSTEKGDLSSESTVSRIRTEHFPLTLESARPSHTSQYLCASSESAGANTEAFFGQGTRLTVV.

In its sample, this clonotype was seen a few times. The chain recombines TRBV11-2 with TRBJ2-7; 7 bases line up with TRBD2. The germline CDR1 and CDR2 sequences are SGHAT and FQNNGV. The CDR3 totals 14 residues. Trimming at V came to 4 bases and at J to 4 bases, leaving 7 bases not matched to a gene. The chain's CDR3 is CASSSLGTTYEQYF. The CDR3 DNA reads as TGTGCCAGCAGCTCCCTCGGGACTACATACGAGCAGTACTTC.

This clonotype was observed many times. The chain recombines TRBV9 with TRBJ1-4, with D tentatively TRBD1 (5 bases). Germline V gene lookup returns CDR1 SGDLS and CDR2 YYNGEE. The CDR3 runs to 14 residues. The germline V and J ends were trimmed by 4 bases and 5 bases, with 12 bases remaining between them. CDR3 loop: CASSKRQGNEKLFF. DNA for the CDR3: TGTGCCAGCAGCAAGCGCCAGGGAAATGAAAAACTGTTTTTT.

This clonotype has more than one count but fewer than ten. The CDR3 protein is CASSLVGMNTEAFF. DNA of the CDR3: TGTGCCAGCAGCTTGGTAGGCATGAACACTGAAGCTTTCTTT. The V and J genes are TRBV7-9 and TRBJ1-1; no clear D. V shed 3 bases and J shed 0 bases, with 8 bases lying between them. This CDR3 comprises 14 residues. Germline V gene lookup returns CDR1 SEHNR and CDR2 FQNEAQ (reference sequence).